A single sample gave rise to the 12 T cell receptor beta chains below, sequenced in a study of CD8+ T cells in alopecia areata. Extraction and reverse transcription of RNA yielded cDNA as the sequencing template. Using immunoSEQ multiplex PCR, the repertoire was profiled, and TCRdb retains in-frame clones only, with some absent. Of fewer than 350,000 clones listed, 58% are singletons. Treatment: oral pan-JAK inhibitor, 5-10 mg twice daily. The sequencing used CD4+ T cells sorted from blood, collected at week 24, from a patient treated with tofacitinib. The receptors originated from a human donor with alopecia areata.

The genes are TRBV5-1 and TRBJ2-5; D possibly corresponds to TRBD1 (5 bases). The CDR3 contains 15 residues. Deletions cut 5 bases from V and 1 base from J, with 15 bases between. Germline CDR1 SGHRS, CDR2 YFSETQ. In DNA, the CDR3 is TGCGCCAGCAGTAACCGCGCAGGGCGCCAAGAGACCCAGTACTTC. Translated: CASSNRAGRQETQYF. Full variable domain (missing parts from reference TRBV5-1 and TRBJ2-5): KAGVTQTPRYLIKTRGQQVTLSCSPISGHRSVSWYQQTPGQGLQFLFEYFSETQRNKGNFPGRFSGRQFSNSRSEMNVSTLELGDSALYLCASSNRAGRQETQYFGPGTRLLVL.

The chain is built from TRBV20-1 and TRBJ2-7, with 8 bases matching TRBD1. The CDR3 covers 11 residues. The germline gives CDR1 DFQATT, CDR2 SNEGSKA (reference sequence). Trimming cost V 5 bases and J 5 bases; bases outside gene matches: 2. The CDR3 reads CSAEDRDEQYF. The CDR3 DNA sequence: TGCAGTGCTGAGGACAGGGACGAGCAGTACTTC.

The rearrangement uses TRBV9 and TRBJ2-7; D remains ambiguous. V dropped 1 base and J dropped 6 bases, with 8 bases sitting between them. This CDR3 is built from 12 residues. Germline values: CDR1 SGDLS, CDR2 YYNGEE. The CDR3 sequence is CASSVFGGEQYF. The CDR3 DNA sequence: TGTGCCAGCAGCGTATTCGGTGGCGAGCAGTACTTC.

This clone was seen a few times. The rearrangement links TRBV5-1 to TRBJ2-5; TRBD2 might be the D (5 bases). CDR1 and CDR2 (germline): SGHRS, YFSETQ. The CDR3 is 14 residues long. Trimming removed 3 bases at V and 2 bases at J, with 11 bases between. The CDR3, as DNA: TGCGCCAGCAGCTCTCAGTCGGGACAAGAGACCCAGTACTTC. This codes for CASSSQSGQETQYF.

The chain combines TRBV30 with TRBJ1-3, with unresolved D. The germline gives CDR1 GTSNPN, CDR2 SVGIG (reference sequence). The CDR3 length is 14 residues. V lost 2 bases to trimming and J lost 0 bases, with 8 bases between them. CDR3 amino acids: CAWSIANSGNTIYF. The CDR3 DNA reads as TGTGCCTGGAGTATAGCCAACTCTGGAAACACCATATATTTT.

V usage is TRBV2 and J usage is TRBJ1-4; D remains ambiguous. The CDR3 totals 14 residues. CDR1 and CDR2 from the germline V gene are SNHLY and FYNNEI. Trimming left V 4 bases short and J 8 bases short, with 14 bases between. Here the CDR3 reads CASSGRRVREKLFF. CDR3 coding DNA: TGTGCCAGCAGTGGGAGGAGGGTCAGGGAAAAACTGTTTTTT. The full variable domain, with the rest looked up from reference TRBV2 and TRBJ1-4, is EPEVTQTPSHQVTQMGQEVILRCVPISNHLYFYWYRQILGQKVEFLVSFYNNEISEKSEIFDDQFSVERPDGSNFTLKIRSTKLEDSAMYFCASSGRRVREKLFFGSGTQLSVL.

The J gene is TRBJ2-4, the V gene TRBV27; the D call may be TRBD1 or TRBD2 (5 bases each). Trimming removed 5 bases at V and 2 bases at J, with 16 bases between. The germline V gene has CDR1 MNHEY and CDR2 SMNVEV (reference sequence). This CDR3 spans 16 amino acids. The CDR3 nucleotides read TGTGCCAGCAGTCCAACCGAGGGGATCCCCAAAAACATTCAGTACTTC. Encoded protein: CASSPTEGIPKNIQYF.

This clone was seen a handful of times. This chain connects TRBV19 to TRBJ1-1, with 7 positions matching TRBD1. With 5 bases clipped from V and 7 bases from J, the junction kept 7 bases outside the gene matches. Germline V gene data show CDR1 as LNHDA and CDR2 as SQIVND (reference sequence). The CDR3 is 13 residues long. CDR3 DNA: TGTGCCAGTAGTTCTCCGGACAGGCTTGAAGCTTTCTTT. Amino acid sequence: CASSSPDRLEAFF.

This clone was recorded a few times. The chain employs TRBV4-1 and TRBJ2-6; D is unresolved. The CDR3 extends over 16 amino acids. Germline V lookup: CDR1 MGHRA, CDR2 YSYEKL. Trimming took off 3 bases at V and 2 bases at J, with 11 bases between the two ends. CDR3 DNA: TGCGCCAGCAGCCACTACCTGGCGACTGGGGCCAACGTCCTGACTTTC. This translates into CASSHYLATGANVLTF.

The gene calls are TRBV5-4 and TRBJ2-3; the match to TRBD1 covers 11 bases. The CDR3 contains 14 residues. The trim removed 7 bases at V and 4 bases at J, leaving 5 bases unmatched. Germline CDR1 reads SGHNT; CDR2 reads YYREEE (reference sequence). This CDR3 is CASGGTGGADTQYF. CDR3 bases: TGTGCCAGCGGCGGGACAGGGGGTGCAGATACGCAGTATTTT.

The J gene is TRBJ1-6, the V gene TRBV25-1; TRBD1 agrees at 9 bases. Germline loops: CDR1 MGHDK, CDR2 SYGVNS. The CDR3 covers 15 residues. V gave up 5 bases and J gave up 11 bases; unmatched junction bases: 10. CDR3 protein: CASSLTGTGNTPLHF. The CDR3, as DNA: TGTGCCAGCAGTCTCACCGGGACAGGGAATACACCCCTCCACTTT.

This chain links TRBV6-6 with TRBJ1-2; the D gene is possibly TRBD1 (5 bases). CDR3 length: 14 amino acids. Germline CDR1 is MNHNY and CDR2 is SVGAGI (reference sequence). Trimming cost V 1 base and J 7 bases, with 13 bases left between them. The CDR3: CASSYYGREGGYTF. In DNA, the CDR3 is TGTGCCAGCAGTTACTATGGCAGGGAGGGTGGCTACACCTTC.